The rows below give T cell receptor beta chains drawn from one sample of a study of T cells in Graves' hyperthyroidism and ophthalmopathy. TCRdb re-derived calls from the multiplex PCR reads in MiXCR, one entry per CDR3 protein. The sample consists of about 640,000 distinct CDR3 sequences, about 45% of them appearing once. Sample: peripheral blood or thyroid tissue (not recorded which). Source of these receptors: an adult man with Graves' disease, either hyperthyroidism or ophthalmopathy (not recorded which). CDR3s include the opening cysteine and the closing phenylalanine or tryptophan. D genes are given only for firm matches. Only some rows state a clone size, as once, few, many or a class for expanded clones.

J gene,D gene,V gene,clone size,CDR3 DNA,CDR3 protein
TRBJ1-1,-,TRBV19,-,TGTGCCAGGAACACTGAAGCTTTCTTT,CARNTEAFF
TRBJ1-1,-,TRBV3-1,-,TGTGCCAGCAGCCCCACAGGGCCGGGGGCTTTCTTT,CASSPTGPGAFF
TRBJ1-2,TRBD1,TRBV25-1,many,TGTGCCAGCAGTGGGGGACAGGCTCTTCCCTATGGCTACACCTTC,CASSGGQALPYGYTF
TRBJ1-1,-,TRBV2,few,TGTGCCAGCAGTGAATTCGCTAACACTGAAGCTTTCTTT,CASSEFANTEAFF
TRBJ2-7,TRBD1,TRBV20-1,many,TGCAGTGCCAAGACCCAGACAGGGATCTCCTACGAGCAGTACTTC,CSAKTQTGISYEQYF
TRBJ1-5,TRBD1,TRBV12-3/TRBV12-4,few,TGTGCCAGCAGCCGGGACAGGGCAGTTAGTCAGCCCCAGCATTTT,CASSRDRAVSQPQHF
TRBJ1-5,-,TRBV20-1,-,TGCAGTGCTTTGACGGTGGTTAGCAATCAGCCCCAGCATTTT,CSALTVVSNQPQHF
TRBJ2-5,TRBD1,TRBV2,many,TGTGCCAGCAGTGGGGACAGGAAGAGCGGAGAGACCCAGTACTTC,CASSGDRKSGETQYF
TRBJ1-1,TRBD1,TRBV6-1,few,TGTGCCAGCACCTCGACAGGGGGCGCGGGTGAAGCTTTCTTT,CASTSTGGAGEAFF
TRBJ2-7,-,TRBV10-1,-,TGCGCCAGCCCTCCCGCGGAGACCTACGAGCAGTACTTC,CASPPAETYEQYF
TRBJ1-4,-,TRBV29-1,-,TGCAGCGCCGAGGGCCGGGGTGGTGAAAAACTGTTTTTT,CSAEGRGGEKLFF
TRBJ1-2,TRBD1,TRBV29-1,-,TGCAGGACCGACAGGGGGGTTGGCTACACCTTC,CRTDRGVGYTF
TRBJ1-1,TRBD1,TRBV12-3/TRBV12-4,few,TGTGCCAGCAGTACTCAGGGGGGCATGAACACTGAAGCTTTCTTT,CASSTQGGMNTEAFF
TRBJ2-2,TRBD1,TRBV29-1,-,TGCAGCGTTAGAGGTCCGGGACAGGGGGCCACCGGGGAGCTGTTTTTT,CSVRGPGQGATGELFF
TRBJ1-1,-,TRBV25-1,-,TGTGCCCCCACAGGGACGGCCGGACGCGAAGCTTTCTTT,CAPTGTAGREAFF